Here is one T cell receptor beta chain with its context. Its specificity is unknown. The data belong to a study of cytomegalovirus exposure and HLA in healthy donors. Study findings and constraints: Most likely, a cluster of highly shared sequence variants arose as a sequencing artifact. In a later analysis, donors in an Asian-associated ancestry cluster reportedly had fewer N-insertions in productive TCRs than the cohort mean.

PCR primers comprised 60 Vbeta and 13 Jbeta primers. Sequencing used immunoSEQ multiplex PCR; TCRdb keeps in-frame clones, though not all of them. This table has fewer than 110,000 clones, 81% appearing once. This CDR3 is built from 14 residues. V lost 3 bases to trimming and J lost 4 bases, with 12 bases between them. Germline V lookup: CDR1 KGHSH, CDR2 LQKENI. Sequenced: PBMCs. This TCR was sampled from a man aged 25 to 40 in good health and CMV-seronegative. The chain has TRBV18 and TRBJ2-5, with D unresolved. CDR3 DNA sequence: TGTGCCAGCTCACCCTCACACCCCCCAGAGACCCAGTACTTC. Its translation: CASSPSHPPETQYF. Full variable domain (missing parts from reference TRBV18 and TRBJ2-5): NAGVMQNPRHLVRRRGQEARLRCSPMKGHSHVYWYRQLPEEGLKFMVYLQKENIIDESGMPKERFSAEFPKEGPSILRIQQVVRGDSAAYFCASSPSHPPETQYFGPGTRLLVL.